Detailed here is one TCR beta chain. The source of the sample is a study of T cell clonotyping in hematopoietic cell transplantation. Overall study: Cytoreduction preceded collection of pretransplant recipient samples.

Regarding time point: recipient sample about 28 days before transplant, after cytoreduction. TCRdb's copy holds only in-frame clones and misses some; the assay was immunoSEQ multiplex PCR. The sample consists of about 41,000 clones, 85% of them appearing once. Sequencing was performed on peripheral blood mononuclear cells, taken before stem cell transplant. The clonotype originates from a man aged 55 to 70 with acute myeloid leukemia. Some clones in this sample may be carry-over from other donors' samples.

The CDR3 DNA reads as TGCGCCAGCAGCCTCCCCTGGGGGGATTATGGCTACACCTTC. Translation gives CASSLPWGDYGYTF. The V and J genes are TRBV4-1 and TRBJ1-2, with a weak D call TRBD1 (5 bases). The germline V gene has CDR1 MGHRA and CDR2 YSYEKL. This CDR3 is 14 amino acids long. V was shortened by 4 bases and J by 5 bases, with 14 bases between the two germline ends.